This entry concerns a single TCR beta chain. Its antigen is currently not known. Base qualities are not provided; no much larger clone lies one nucleotide away. The donors were under 40 Caucasian individuals from Russia, aged 6 to 90 years, who were systemically healthy. Ten milliliters of peripheral blood were drawn from each donor into EDTA-treated Vacutainer tubes. Ficoll-Paque density-gradient centrifugation was used to isolate PBMCs, with at least 6 million obtained per sample. Trizol reagent was used to extract total RNA from PBMCs, with at least 6 micrograms per sample. Naive CD45RAhigh/CD27high T cell percentages were measured by flow cytometry on a PBMC aliquot from every donor. The record originates from a study of blood T cells in healthy people across ages (dated by TCRdb to the mid-2010s). General notes on the study: In model experiments, template switching captured about one uniquely barcoded TCR beta cDNA molecule for every two T cells. Donors of different ages were randomly distributed across sequencing lanes to avoid experimental bias. For two donors (one aged 18 to 30 and one aged 80 or older), the study analyzed two additional independent replicas of 1 million unique cDNA reads from the same blood draw. Age-related changes in TCR beta repertoire diversity were measured in the study by deep sequencing normalized with unique cDNA molecular identifiers. The donors were split into four age groups: young (average about 15 years), middle-aged (39), aged (62) and long-lived (roughly 86). Overall results and qualifications from the work: Since profiling was done on bulk unsorted PBMCs, naive and antigen-experienced compartments could not be conclusively compared. Total diversity estimates from one million sequenced T cells were considered lower bounds and underestimates. Donor CMV infection status was unknown, potentially confounding age-related changes in expanded clonotypes. As age increased, observed TCR beta diversity per million T cells dropped in a roughly linear way, and a significant reduction was already evident by age 40. Observed TCR beta diversity correlated strongly with the percentage of naive T cells measured by flow cytometry. Compared with the aged group, more naive CD4+ T cells, fewer expanded clones and increased TCR diversity were shown by the long-lived group, suggesting age selection.

Trimmed from V: 4 bases; trimmed from J: 2 bases; junction bases lacking a gene match: 9. The germline V gene sets CDR1 to SGHRS and CDR2 to YFSETQ. The CDR3, from cysteine to phenylalanine, totals 15 residues. Only the CDR3 part of the read is kept: 45 bases, read in frame from the first base. Library preparation employed 5' RACE. TCRdb shows the sequencer as Illumina HiSeq 2500. A second 7 to 11 cycle PCR used a sample-barcoded 5' primer and a J-beta primer mix. A template-switch 5' adaptor carrying 12 random nucleotides introduced a unique molecular identifier onto each TCR beta cDNA molecule. Each sample yielded at least 2.5 million CDR3-containing paired-end reads. The Mint cDNA synthesis kit, primed by a TRBC-specific oligonucleotide, was used to synthesize first-strand cDNA from all RNA. All cDNA was treated with uracil-DNA glycosylase and then went through a first 18-cycle PCR with the universal primers M1SS and BC2_uni_R. In the source study's methods: For normalization, 1 million high-quality reads, each with a distinct molecular identifier, were randomly selected from each sample. Reads sharing molecular identifiers were discarded rather than binned into consensus sequences. MiTCR, set to a Q25 quality threshold and the strictest error-elimination algorithm, was used for CDR3 identification, clonotype clustering and error correction. A nonparametric unseen species model with Euler transformation was used to estimate a lower bound on total TCR beta diversity. Using fastp trimming at Q25 and MiXCR clonotype assembly, TCRdb reanalyzed the public sequencing data and kept in-frame beta chains. Each entry is one CDR3 protein sequence, shown with its most common DNA and genes. The V and J calls were determined by TCRdb, not by the authors. Counted in this sample were roughly 2 million distinct CDR3 sequences; 49% of them appeared once. The top ten hold less than 2.5% of the sample.

Sequencing was carried out using blood. This sequence uses TRBV5-1 and TRBJ2-7; 7 of the junction bases match TRBD1. This receptor was obtained from a woman aged 40 to 49 in good health. For the CDR3, the sequence is CASSPKRDSTYEQYF. Here is the DNA: TGCGCCAGCAGCCCAAAACGGGACAGTACCTACGAGCAGTACTTC.